This section outlines one TCR beta chain sequence together with its context. The CDR3 is made up of 14 amino acids. Trimming cost V 1 base and J 3 bases, with 6 bases left between them. CDR1 MNHEY and CDR2 SVGAGI come from the germline V gene. This record comes from a study of technical replicates of blood from a handful of donors. Only in-frame clones appear in the TCRdb table, and some are missing; sequencing was by immunoSEQ multiplex PCR. The sample has roughly 70,000 clones, roughly nine tenths seen once. Input material: T cells isolated from PBMCs. The V gene is TRBV6-5, the J gene TRBJ1-4; D is ambiguous. This clonotype originated in a human donor in good health. This CDR3 reads CASSYYSANEKLFF. As DNA, the CDR3 is TGTGCCAGCAGTTACTACTCGGCTAATGAAAAACTGTTTTTT.